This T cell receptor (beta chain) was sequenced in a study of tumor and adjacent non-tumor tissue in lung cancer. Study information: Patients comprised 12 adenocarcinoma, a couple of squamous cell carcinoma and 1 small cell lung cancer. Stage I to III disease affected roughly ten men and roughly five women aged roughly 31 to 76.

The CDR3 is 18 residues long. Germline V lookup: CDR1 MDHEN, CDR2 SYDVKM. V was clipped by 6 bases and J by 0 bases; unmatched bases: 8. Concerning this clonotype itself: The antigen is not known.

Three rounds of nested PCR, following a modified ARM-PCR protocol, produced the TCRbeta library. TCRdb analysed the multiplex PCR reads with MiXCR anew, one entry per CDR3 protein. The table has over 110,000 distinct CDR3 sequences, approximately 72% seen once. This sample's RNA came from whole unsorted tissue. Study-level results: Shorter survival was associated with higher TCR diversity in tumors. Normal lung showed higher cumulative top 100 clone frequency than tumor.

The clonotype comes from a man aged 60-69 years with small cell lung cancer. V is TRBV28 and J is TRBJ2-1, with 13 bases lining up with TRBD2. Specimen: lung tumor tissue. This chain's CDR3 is CASSSGLAGDYSYNEQFF. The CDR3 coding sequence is TGTGCCAGCAGCTCAGGACTAGCGGGAGACTACTCCTACAATGAGCAGTTCTTC.